This is a list of T cell receptor beta chains from one sample in a study of T cells in Graves' hyperthyroidism and ophthalmopathy. Each CDR3 protein is one row after TCRdb ran MiXCR on the multiplex PCR reads. Of about 400,000 distinct CDR3 sequences listed, approximately 13% are singletons. Sequences were obtained from blood. The receptor set was obtained from a woman aged 18-29 years with Graves' hyperthyroidism. Both conserved end residues are part of each CDR3. A D gene is named only where the DNA matches it firmly. Not every row has a clone size; where given, it reads once, few, many or a size class.

j_gene	len	d_gene	v_gene	abundance	CDR3nt	CDR3aa
TRBJ2-7	14	-	TRBV20-1	many	TGCAGTGCTTATCCCACAGGGCTAGACTACGAGCAGTACTTC	CSAYPTGLDYEQYF
TRBJ2-7	16	TRBD1	TRBV4-3	-	TGCGCCAGCAGCCAAGATATTAAGGACAGGGCCTACGAGCAGTACTTC	CASSQDIKDRAYEQYF
TRBJ1-2	16	TRBD1	TRBV19	few	TGTGCCAGTAGCCGTCGGGATAACAGGGGGTACTATGGCTACACCTTC	CASSRRDNRGYYGYTF
TRBJ2-1	15	TRBD2	TRBV29-1	-	TGCAGCGTTGGGGGACTAGCGGGAGGGTACAATGAGCAGTTCTTC	CSVGGLAGGYNEQFF
TRBJ2-5	16	TRBD2	TRBV19	few	TGTGCCAGTAGTAAAAGGCTAGCGGGAGGCCCAGAGACCCAGTACTTC	CASSKRLAGGPETQYF
TRBJ1-2	13	-	TRBV10-3	few	TGTGCCATCAGCTCCGACACGGCCGGAGGCTACACCTTC	CAISSDTAGGYTF
TRBJ1-1	15	-	TRBV18	many	TGTGCCAGCTCACCACGCGACGCGGGGAGCACTGAAGCTTTCTTT	CASSPRDAGSTEAFF
TRBJ1-3	16	-	TRBV28	-	TGTGCCAGCAGTTCCACGGGACATCTAGCGGGAAACACCATATATTTT	CASSSTGHLAGNTIYF
TRBJ2-7	15	-	TRBV7-9	few	TGTGCCAGCAGACCTCCGAGGCAGGTTTCCTACGAGCAGTACTTC	CASRPPRQVSYEQYF
TRBJ2-7	16	TRBD2	TRBV3-1	many	TGTGCCAGCAGCTGGGACTTCCAAACTAGCGGGTACGAGCAGTACTTC	CASSWDFQTSGYEQYF
TRBJ1-2	14	-	TRBV20-1	many	TGCAGTGCTAGAGGGGGGGCCGCTGGCTATGGCTACACCTTC	CSARGGAAGYGYTF
TRBJ2-2	14	-	TRBV9	few	TGTGCCAGCAGCCCCGGGGTAGACACCGGGGAGCTGTTTTTT	CASSPGVDTGELFF
TRBJ2-7	14	TRBD2	TRBV20-1	many	TGCAGTGCTAGAGGACTAGCGGTCTCCTACGAGCAGTACTTC	CSARGLAVSYEQYF
TRBJ2-2	12	-	TRBV30	-	TGTGCCTGGAGCAAGGGGGCCGGGGAGCTGTTTTTT	CAWSKGAGELFF
TRBJ2-3	17	-	TRBV7-3	-	TGTGCCAGCAGCTTAAACGGCCGAGGTACAGGCACAGATACGCAGTATTTT	CASSLNGRGTGTDTQYF
TRBJ1-1	15	TRBD1	TRBV28	many	TGTGCCAGCAGTCCCCCCAGGGACAGTCAGGCTGAAGCTTTCTTT	CASSPPRDSQAEAFF
TRBJ2-3	13	TRBD1	TRBV18	few	TGTGCCAGCTCACCACAACAGGGGGATACGCAGTATTTT	CASSPQQGDTQYF
TRBJ2-1	14	TRBD2	TRBV27	many	TGTGCCAGCGGGTTGGGACTAGCCCACAATGAGCAGTTCTTC	CASGLGLAHNEQFF
TRBJ2-3	14	-	TRBV2	many	TGTGCCAGCAGTGCCCGGACAGGCACAGATACGCAGTATTTT	CASSARTGTDTQYF
TRBJ2-7	13	-	TRBV6-5	few	TGTGCCAGCAGTTACTCGAGAGGGCCCGAGCAGTACTTC	CASSYSRGPEQYF
TRBJ1-3	13	TRBD1	TRBV18	many	TGTGCCAGCCAACAGGGGAACGGAAACACCATATATTTT	CASQQGNGNTIYF
TRBJ2-7	17	TRBD2	TRBV28	many	TGTGCCAGCAGTTTGTTTTTATTAACTAGCGGTACCTACGAGCAGTACTTC	CASSLFLLTSGTYEQYF
TRBJ1-5	14	TRBD1	TRBV20-1	-	TGCAGTGCTAACACCCCGACAGGGGATCAGCCCCAGCATTTT	CSANTPTGDQPQHF
TRBJ1-1	15	-	TRBV11-1	many	TGTGCCAGCAGCCAAGCCCGGACAAGGACCACTGAAGCTTTCTTT	CASSQARTRTTEAFF
TRBJ2-1	16	-	TRBV5-1	many	TGCGCCAGCAGCTTGCGGGTCCGAAACTCCTACAATGAGCAGTTCTTC	CASSLRVRNSYNEQFF
TRBJ2-3	15	-	TRBV6-1	-	TGTGCCAGCTGCAGGGACACCGAGGGCACAGATACGCAGTATTTT	CASCRDTEGTDTQYF
TRBJ2-3	12	-	TRBV5-1	many	TGTGCCAGCAGTTTAGCCGCAGATACGCAGTATTTT	CASSLAADTQYF
TRBJ2-5	13	-	TRBV20-1	many	TGCAGTGCTAGAGATTGGGACCAAGAGACCCAGTACTTC	CSARDWDQETQYF
TRBJ2-7	15	-	TRBV5-1	few	TGCGCCAGCAGCTTCTCCGGGGCTGCCCATTACGAGCAGTACTTC	CASSFSGAAHYEQYF
TRBJ1-4	18	TRBD1	TRBV28	many	TGTGCCAGCAGTCCCGACCGGGACAGGGGGCGTTATGGTGAAAAACTGTTTTTT	CASSPDRDRGRYGEKLFF
TRBJ1-2	15	TRBD1	TRBV7-2	-	TGTGCCAGCAGCCACTCGGGACAGGGGACCTATGGCTACACCTTC	CASSHSGQGTYGYTF